These 23 T cell receptor beta chains were sequenced from one sample in a study of human T cells and chemical hapten exposure. As for time point: patch test 3, about 24 weeks after DPC sensitization. Treatment reported: therapeutic diphenylcyclopropenone sensitization with weekly scalp DPC. TCRdb fed the RACE reads into MiXCR, producing one record per CDR3 protein. The sample holds some 89,000 distinct CDR3 sequences, less than 35% seen once. The sequencing here drew on whole blood, taken in connection with sensitization to the hapten diphenylcyclopropenone (DPC). The receptor source for this set is a man aged 40-49 years with alopecia areata. Some clones in this sample may be carry-over from other donors' samples.

This clonotype has a handful of counts. The chain recombines TRBV6-6 with TRBJ2-4, with D maybe TRBD1 (6 bases). V lost 8 bases and J lost 0, with 11 bases in between. CDR1 MNHNY and CDR2 SVGAGI come from the germline V gene (reference sequence). The CDR3 sequence is 14 residues long. The chain's CDR3 is CASADSLAKNIQYF. The CDR3 DNA sequence: TGTGCCAGCGCGGACAGCCTAGCCAAAAACATTCAGTACTTC.

This clonotype turned up a few times. CDR3 DNA: TGTGCCAGCACCGGACAGGGGAGAACTAATGAAAAACTGTTTTTT. Translated: CASTGQGRTNEKLFF. This rearrangement joins TRBV6-1 to TRBJ1-4; 9 nucleotides align to TRBD1. The germline V gene has CDR1 MNHNS and CDR2 SASEGT. CDR3 length equals 15 residues. The V and J ends lost 7 bases and 1 base, in that order; junction bases with no gene match: 4.

In this sample, this clonotype turned up a few times. This chain links TRBV6-5 with TRBJ2-1, with 9 bases matching TRBD1. Germline V gene sequence: CDR1 MNHEY, CDR2 SVGAGI. The CDR3 is 13 amino acids. Trimming took 7 bases from V and 6 from J; bases not matched to a gene: 4. The CDR3: CASNDRGANEQFF. The CDR3 DNA reads TGTGCCAGCAACGACAGGGGGGCCAATGAGCAGTTCTTC.

The V and J genes are TRBV28 and TRBJ2-3, with TRBD1 identical over 9 bases. The CDR3 is 16 amino acids. V shed 6 bases and J 5 bases; nucleotides not matched to a gene: 12. Germline V gene data show CDR1 as MDHEN and CDR2 as SYDVKM. The CDR3 region is CASRSLPGQGGDTQYF. The CDR3 DNA follows: TGTGCCAGCAGATCTTTACCGGGACAGGGAGGAGATACGCAGTATTTT.

This rearrangement joins TRBV24-1 to TRBJ2-7; no firm D call. CDR1 and CDR2 from the germline V gene are KGHDR and SFDVKD. The CDR3 loop spans 11 amino acids. V dropped 6 bases and J dropped 3 bases, with 5 bases sitting between them. This CDR3 is CATSSRYEQYF. For the CDR3, the DNA is TGTGCCACCAGTAGTCGCTACGAGCAGTACTTC.

In this sample, this clonotype turned up a few times. The chain uses TRBV7-3 and TRBJ1-5, with 7 bases that match TRBD1. The V gene's germline CDR1 is SGHTA and CDR2 FQGTGA. V was clipped by 2 bases and J by 6 bases; unmatched bases: 1. The CDR3 extends over 13 amino acids. CDR3 protein: CASSLQGGQPQHF. The CDR3 nucleotides are TGTGCCAGCAGCTTACAGGGGGGTCAGCCCCAGCATTTT.

J is TRBJ2-1 and V is TRBV6-2 or TRBV6-3; D is uncertain. Germline CDR1 MNHEY, CDR2 SVGEGT. CDR3 length: 16 residues. Between the trimmed V and J ends, which lost 2 bases and 3 bases, there was a span of 14 bases. DNA for the CDR3: TGTGCCAGCAGTTACGGAGCGCCCTACCTCTACAATGAGCAGTTCTTC. Amino acid sequence: CASSYGAPYLYNEQFF.

The chain uses TRBV6-4 and TRBJ2-1; a possible D gene is TRBD2 (7 bases). The CDR3 sequence is 19 residues long. In germline, CDR1 is MRHNA, CDR2 SNTAGT. Between the trimmed V and J ends, which lost 4 bases and 0 bases, there was a span of 22 bases. CDR3 coding DNA: TGTGCCAGCAGTGTAAGGTTTATCTGGGGGGGCAGCTCCTACAATGAGCAGTTCTTC. Its translation is CASSVRFIWGGSSYNEQFF.

The CDR3, as DNA: TGTGCCAGCAACTGGGAGGGGTGGACCGGGGAGCTGTTTTTT. The encoded protein is CASNWEGWTGELFF. V is TRBV12-3 or TRBV12-4 and J is TRBJ2-2; 7 bases map to TRBD2. V lost 7 bases to trimming and J lost 5 bases; unmatched junction nucleotides: 7. This CDR3 comprises 14 residues.

DNA of the CDR3: TGCGCCAGCAAACAGGGCCGAAATGAGCAGTTCTTC. It codes for CASKQGRNEQFF. V usage is TRBV5-1 and J usage is TRBJ2-1, with D possibly being TRBD1 (6 bases). The germline V gene encodes CDR1 SGHRS and CDR2 YFSETQ. With 6 bases removed from V and 7 bases from J, the gap between germline ends came to 11 bases. This CDR3 region has 12 residues.

This chain links TRBV12-3 or TRBV12-4 with TRBJ2-7, with 8 nucleotides matching TRBD2. Germline trimming cut 6 bases from V and 5 bases from J; bases unmatched to any gene: 15. The length of the CDR3 is 16 residues. CDR3 sequence reads: CASSLPEGLGIDEQYF. CDR3 sequence (DNA): TGTGCCAGCAGCCTGCCTGAGGGACTAGGTATTGACGAGCAGTACTTC.

This clonotype was seen a few times. The genes are TRBV6-2 or TRBV6-3 and TRBJ2-3; no clear D. This CDR3 comprises 13 residues. V shed 7 bases and J shed 6 bases, with 14 bases lying between them. Germline V gene data show CDR1 as MNHEY and CDR2 as SVGEGT. In nucleotides, the CDR3 is TGTGCCAGCAATGAATTCGCTCAGGATACGCAGTATTTT. Translation gives CASNEFAQDTQYF.

This clonotype was seen a few times. The gene calls are TRBV28 and TRBJ2-5; D is undetermined. Germline V lookup: CDR1 MDHEN, CDR2 SYDVKM. The CDR3 contains 11 residues. Trimming left V 6 bases short and J 4 bases short, with 6 bases between. The CDR3 coding sequence is TGTGCCAGCAGGTCCTCAGAGACCCAGTACTTC. This gives the protein CASRSSETQYF.

This chain joins TRBV12-3 or TRBV12-4 and TRBJ2-3, with 7 positions matching TRBD1. Trimming at V came to 5 bases and at J to 2 bases, leaving 7 bases not matched to a gene. The CDR3 covers 15 residues. CDR3 region: CASSQTGTTTDTQYF. DNA for the CDR3: TGTGCCAGCAGTCAGACAGGGACGACCACAGATACGCAGTATTTT.

The chain has TRBV3-1 and TRBJ2-2; D is ambiguous. The germline V gene has CDR1 LGHDT and CDR2 YNNKEL (reference sequence). This CDR3 is built from 17 residues. Between the trimmed V and J ends, which lost 1 base and 0 bases, there was a span of 12 bases. This CDR3 reads CASSQATATSNTGELFF. DNA of the CDR3: TGTGCCAGCAGCCAAGCGACGGCCACCTCGAACACCGGGGAGCTGTTTTTT.

V is TRBV6-5 and J is TRBJ1-1, with D perhaps matching TRBD1 (6 bases). Germline CDR1 is MNHEY and CDR2 is SVGAGI. Trimming stripped 1 base from V and 1 base from J, with 7 bases between. This CDR3 spans 14 amino acids. The CDR3 is CASSYYRENTEAFF. The CDR3 coding sequence is TGTGCCAGCAGTTACTACAGGGAGAACACTGAAGCTTTCTTT.

This clonotype was observed a few times. The chain uses TRBV7-2 and TRBJ2-7, with 9 bases aligning to TRBD1. Trimming at V came to 5 bases and at J to 3 bases, leaving 5 bases not matched to a gene. The length of the CDR3 is 14 residues. From germline, CDR1 is SGHTA and CDR2 FQGNSA. The CDR3 loop reads CASSRRDRDYEQYF. The CDR3 coding sequence is TGTGCCAGCAGCCGGCGGGACAGGGACTACGAGCAGTACTTC.

The sample holds a few counts of this clonotype. This chain uses TRBV7-3 with TRBJ2-2; tentative D call: TRBD1 (5 bases). V dropped 5 bases and J dropped 4 bases, with 14 bases sitting between them. This CDR3 region has 15 residues. Germline CDR1 is SGHTA and CDR2 is FQGTGA. CDR3 loop: CASSPWYRSTGELFF. For the CDR3, the DNA is TGTGCCAGCAGCCCCTGGTACAGGTCCACCGGGGAGCTGTTTTTT.

The genes are TRBV9 and TRBJ2-3, with TRBD1 matching over 8 bases. CDR1 and CDR2 (germline): SGDLS, YYNGEE. This CDR3 spans 20 amino acids. V lost 0 bases and J lost 1; bases outside the gene matches: 16. The CDR3 DNA sequence: TGTGCCAGCAGCGTAGAGTCCGGACAGGGCATAGGAGGTCGCACAGATACGCAGTATTTT. It codes for CASSVESGQGIGGRTDTQYF.

Only a few counts were recorded for this clonotype. The rearrangement uses TRBV14 and TRBJ2-7, with D possibly matching TRBD2 (5 bases). V was clipped by 1 base and J by 4 bases, with 14 bases between them. This CDR3 contains 15 residues. From germline, CDR1 is SGHDN and CDR2 FVKESK. As DNA, the CDR3 is TGTGCCAGCAGCCAAGGCCGGAGGCCTCCGTACGAGCAGTACTTC. Its protein is CASSQGRRPPYEQYF.

Only a few counts were recorded for this clonotype. The chain is built from TRBV7-3 and TRBJ2-3; 10 bases line up with TRBD1. J lost 2 bases, V lost 5 bases, and 4 bases had no gene match. This CDR3 has 15 amino acids. Germline CDR1 reads SGHTA; CDR2 reads FQGTGA. The CDR3 nucleotides are TGTGCCAGCAGCCGACAGGGGGCATACACAGATACGCAGTATTTT. Amino acid sequence: CASSRQGAYTDTQYF.

The chain carries TRBV11-2 and TRBJ2-1; 7 bases agree with TRBD1. This CDR3 contains 16 residues. The germline gives CDR1 SGHAT, CDR2 FQNNGV. The ends lost 6 bases at V and 7 bases at J; junction bases unmatched: 15. Here the CDR3 DNA reads TGTGCCAGCAGACAAGGGGGTGACAGGGCACGGAATGAGCAGTTCTTC. Translating it yields CASRQGGDRARNEQFF.

The chain is built from TRBV11-2 and TRBJ2-1, with TRBD2 as a possible D gene (6 bases). Germline CDR1 SGHAT, CDR2 FQNNGV. Deletions cut 9 bases from V and 8 bases from J, with 20 bases between. CDR3 length: 14 amino acids. The CDR3 reads CASRYGGLLDEQFF. The CDR3 DNA reads as TGTGCCAGTAGGTACGGAGGGCTGTTGGATGAGCAGTTCTTC.